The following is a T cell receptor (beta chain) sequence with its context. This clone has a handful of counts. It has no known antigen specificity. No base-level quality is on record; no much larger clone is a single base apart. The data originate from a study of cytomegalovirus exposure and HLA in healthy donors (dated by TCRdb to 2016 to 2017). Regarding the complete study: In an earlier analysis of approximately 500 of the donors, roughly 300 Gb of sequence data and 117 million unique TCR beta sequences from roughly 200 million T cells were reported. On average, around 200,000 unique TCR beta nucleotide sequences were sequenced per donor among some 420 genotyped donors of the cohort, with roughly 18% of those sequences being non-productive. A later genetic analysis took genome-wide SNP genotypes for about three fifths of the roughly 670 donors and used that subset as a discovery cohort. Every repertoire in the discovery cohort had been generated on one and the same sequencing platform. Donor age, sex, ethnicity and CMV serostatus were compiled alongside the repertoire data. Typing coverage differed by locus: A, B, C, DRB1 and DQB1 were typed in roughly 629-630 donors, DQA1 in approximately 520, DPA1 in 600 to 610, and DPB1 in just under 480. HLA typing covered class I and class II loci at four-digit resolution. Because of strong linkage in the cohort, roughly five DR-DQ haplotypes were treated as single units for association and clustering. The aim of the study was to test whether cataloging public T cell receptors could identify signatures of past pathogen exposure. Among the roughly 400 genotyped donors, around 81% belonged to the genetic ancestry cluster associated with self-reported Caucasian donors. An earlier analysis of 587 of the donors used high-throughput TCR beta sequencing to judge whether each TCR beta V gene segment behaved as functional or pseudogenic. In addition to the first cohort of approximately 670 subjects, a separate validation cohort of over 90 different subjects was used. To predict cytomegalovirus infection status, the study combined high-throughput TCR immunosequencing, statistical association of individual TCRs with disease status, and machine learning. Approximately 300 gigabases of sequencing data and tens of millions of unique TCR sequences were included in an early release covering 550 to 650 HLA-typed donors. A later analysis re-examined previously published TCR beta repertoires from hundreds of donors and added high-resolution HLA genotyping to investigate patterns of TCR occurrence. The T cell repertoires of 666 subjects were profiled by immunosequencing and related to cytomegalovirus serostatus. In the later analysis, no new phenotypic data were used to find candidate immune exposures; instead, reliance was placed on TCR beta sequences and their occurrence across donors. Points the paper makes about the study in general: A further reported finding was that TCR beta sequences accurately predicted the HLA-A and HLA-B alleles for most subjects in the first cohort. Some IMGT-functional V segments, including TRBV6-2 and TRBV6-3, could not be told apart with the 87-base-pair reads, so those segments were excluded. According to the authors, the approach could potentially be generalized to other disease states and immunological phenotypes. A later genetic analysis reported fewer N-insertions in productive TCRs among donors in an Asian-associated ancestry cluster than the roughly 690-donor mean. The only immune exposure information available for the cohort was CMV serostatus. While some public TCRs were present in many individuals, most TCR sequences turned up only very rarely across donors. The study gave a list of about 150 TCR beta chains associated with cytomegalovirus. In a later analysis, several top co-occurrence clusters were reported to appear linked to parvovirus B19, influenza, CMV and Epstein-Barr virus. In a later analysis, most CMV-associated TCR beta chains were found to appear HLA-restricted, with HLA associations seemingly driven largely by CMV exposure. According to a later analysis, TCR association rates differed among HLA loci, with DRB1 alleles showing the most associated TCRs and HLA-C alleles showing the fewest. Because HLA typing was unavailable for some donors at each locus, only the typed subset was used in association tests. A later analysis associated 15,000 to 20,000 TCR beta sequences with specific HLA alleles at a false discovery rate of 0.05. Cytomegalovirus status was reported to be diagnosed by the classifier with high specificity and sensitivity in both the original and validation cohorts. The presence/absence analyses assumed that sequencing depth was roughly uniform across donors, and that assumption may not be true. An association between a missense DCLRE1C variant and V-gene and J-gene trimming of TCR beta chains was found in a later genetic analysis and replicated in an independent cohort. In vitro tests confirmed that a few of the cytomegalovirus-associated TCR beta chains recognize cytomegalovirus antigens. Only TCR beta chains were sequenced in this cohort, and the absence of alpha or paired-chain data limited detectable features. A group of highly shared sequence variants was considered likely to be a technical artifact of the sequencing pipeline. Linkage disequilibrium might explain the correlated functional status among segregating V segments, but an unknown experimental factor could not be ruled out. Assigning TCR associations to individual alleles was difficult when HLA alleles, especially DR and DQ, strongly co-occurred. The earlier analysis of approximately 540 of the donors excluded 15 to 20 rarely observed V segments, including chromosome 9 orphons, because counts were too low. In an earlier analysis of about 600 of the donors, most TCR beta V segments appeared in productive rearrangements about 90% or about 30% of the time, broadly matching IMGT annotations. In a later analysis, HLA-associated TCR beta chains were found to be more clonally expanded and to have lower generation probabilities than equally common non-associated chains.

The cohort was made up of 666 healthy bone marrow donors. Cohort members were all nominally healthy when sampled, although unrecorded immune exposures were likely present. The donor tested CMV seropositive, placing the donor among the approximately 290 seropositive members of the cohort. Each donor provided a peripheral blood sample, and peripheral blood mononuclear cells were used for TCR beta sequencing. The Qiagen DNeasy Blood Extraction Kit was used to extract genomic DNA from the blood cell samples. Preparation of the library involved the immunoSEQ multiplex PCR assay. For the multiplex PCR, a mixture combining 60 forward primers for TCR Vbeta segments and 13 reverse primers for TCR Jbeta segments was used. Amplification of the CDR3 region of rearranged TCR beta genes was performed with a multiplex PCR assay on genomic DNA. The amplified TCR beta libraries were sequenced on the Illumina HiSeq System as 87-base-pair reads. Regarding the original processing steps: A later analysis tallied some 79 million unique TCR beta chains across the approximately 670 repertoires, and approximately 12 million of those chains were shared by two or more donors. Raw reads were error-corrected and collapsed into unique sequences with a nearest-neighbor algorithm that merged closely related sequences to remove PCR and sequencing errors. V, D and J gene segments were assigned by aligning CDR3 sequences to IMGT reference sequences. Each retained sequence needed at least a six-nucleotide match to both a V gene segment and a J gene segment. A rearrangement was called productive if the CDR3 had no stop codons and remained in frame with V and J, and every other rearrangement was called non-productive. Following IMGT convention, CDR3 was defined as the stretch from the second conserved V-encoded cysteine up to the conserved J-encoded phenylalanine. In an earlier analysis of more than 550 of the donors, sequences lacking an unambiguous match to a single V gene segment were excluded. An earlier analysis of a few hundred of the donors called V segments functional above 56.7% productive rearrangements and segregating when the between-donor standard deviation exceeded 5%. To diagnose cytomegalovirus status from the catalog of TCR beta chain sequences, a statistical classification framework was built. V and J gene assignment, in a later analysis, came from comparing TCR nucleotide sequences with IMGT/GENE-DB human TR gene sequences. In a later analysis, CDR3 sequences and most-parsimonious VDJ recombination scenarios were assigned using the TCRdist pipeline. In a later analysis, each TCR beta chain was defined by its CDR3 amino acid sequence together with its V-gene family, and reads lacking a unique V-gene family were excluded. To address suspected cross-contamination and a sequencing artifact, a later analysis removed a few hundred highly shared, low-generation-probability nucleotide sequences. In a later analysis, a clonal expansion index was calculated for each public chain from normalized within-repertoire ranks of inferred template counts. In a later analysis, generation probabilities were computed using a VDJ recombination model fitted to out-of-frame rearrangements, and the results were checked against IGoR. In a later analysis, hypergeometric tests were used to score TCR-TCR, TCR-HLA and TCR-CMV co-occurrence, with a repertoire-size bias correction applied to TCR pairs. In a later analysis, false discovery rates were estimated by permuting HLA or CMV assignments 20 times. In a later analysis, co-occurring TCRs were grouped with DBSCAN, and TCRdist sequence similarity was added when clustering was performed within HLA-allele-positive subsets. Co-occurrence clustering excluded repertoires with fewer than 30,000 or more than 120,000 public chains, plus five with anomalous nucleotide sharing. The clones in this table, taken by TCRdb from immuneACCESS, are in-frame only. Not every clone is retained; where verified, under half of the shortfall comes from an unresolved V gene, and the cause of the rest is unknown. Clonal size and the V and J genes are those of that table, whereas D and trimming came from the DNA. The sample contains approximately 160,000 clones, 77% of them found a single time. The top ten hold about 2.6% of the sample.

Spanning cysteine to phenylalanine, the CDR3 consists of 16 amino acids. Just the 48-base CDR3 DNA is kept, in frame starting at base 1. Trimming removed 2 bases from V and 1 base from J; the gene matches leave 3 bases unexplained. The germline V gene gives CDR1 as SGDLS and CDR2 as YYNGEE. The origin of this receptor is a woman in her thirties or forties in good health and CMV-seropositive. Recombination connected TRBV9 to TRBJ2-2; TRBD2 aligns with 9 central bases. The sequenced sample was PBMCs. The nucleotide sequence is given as TGTGCCAGCAGCGTTGGACTAGCGCTGAACACCGGGGAGCTGTTTTTT. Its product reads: CASSVGLALNTGELFF.